Shown below are 18 T cell receptor beta chains from a single sample sequenced in a study of blood T cell repertoires in COVID-19. Measured with immunoSEQ multiplex PCR; TCRdb has only the in-frame clones, and not every one. The data hold under 95,000 clones, with approximately 86% observed a single time. Sequenced input: peripheral blood. The receptors here all came from a woman aged 45-65 years with acute or convalescent COVID-19.

The rearrangement uses TRBV4-3 and TRBJ2-6, with TRBD1 matching 7 bases. Looked up from germline, CDR1 is LGHNA and CDR2 is YSLEER. There are 18 residues in the CDR3. V gave up 3 bases and J gave up 1 base; unmatched junction bases: 9. CDR3 amino acids: CASSHRDSRSSGANVLTF. The CDR3 bases are TGCGCCAGCAGCCACCGGGACAGCCGATCTTCTGGGGCCAACGTCCTGACTTTC.

V and J are TRBV11-2 and TRBJ1-1; tentatively, D is TRBD1 (6 bases). The germline CDR1 and CDR2 sequences are SGHAT and FQNNGV. The CDR3 is 17 residues long. The V and J ends lost 1 base and 3 bases respectively, with 18 bases between them. DNA of the CDR3: TGTGCCAGCAGCTTAGGTCGCAGGGGAGGGTCATACACTGAAGCTTTCTTT. Its translation: CASSLGRRGGSYTEAFF.

This rearrangement joins TRBV24-1 to TRBJ1-4; 8 nucleotides agree with TRBD1. The V segment lost 3 bases and the J segment 4 bases; nucleotides outside the gene matches: 9. The CDR3 contains 17 residues. CDR1 KGHDR and CDR2 SFDVKD come from the germline V gene. CDR3 amino acids: CATSDAGQGLLNEKLFF. The CDR3 DNA reads TGTGCCACCAGTGATGCTGGACAGGGTCTCCTTAATGAAAAACTGTTTTTT.

This chain links TRBV19 with TRBJ1-2; D gene ambiguous. V shed 7 bases and J shed 4 bases, with 13 bases lying between them. The CDR3 has 13 amino acids. The germline V gene has CDR1 LNHDA and CDR2 SQIVND (reference sequence). DNA for the CDR3: TGTGCCAGTACCGCAGGCCCCTTCTATGGCTACACCTTC. It is translated as CASTAGPFYGYTF.

The V and J genes are TRBV15 and TRBJ2-5; no clear D. Per germline, CDR1 LNHNV and CDR2 YYDKDF (reference sequence). The length of the CDR3 is 13 residues. V was cut by 0 bases and J by 4 bases, with 6 bases left in between. In DNA form, the CDR3 reads TGTGCCACCAGCAGAGATAAGCGAGAGACCCAGTACTTC. This gives the protein CATSRDKRETQYF.

In its sample, this clone was seen once. This chain joins TRBV9 and TRBJ2-1, with TRBD2 matching 7 bases. Per germline, CDR1 SGDLS and CDR2 YYNGEE. The trim removed 1 base at V and 3 bases at J, leaving 13 bases unmatched. The CDR3 loop spans 18 amino acids. The CDR3 nucleotides read TGTGCCAGCAGCGTATCCCCGATCGTAAGCGGGATCTACAATGAGCAGTTCTTC. This encodes CASSVSPIVSGIYNEQFF.

The chain links TRBV7-2 to TRBJ2-6; tentative D call: TRBD2 (7 bases). CDR3 length: 16 amino acids. V was shortened by 0 bases and J by 2 bases, with 8 bases between the two germline ends. Germline CDR1 and CDR2: SGHTA and FQGNSA. The CDR3 region has the DNA TGTGCCAGCAGCTTAGCAGGGGGGGCTGGGGCCAACGTCCTGACTTTC. Protein product: CASSLAGGAGANVLTF.

The CDR3 DNA follows: TGTGCCAGCTCACCAACAGGGGATACGGGAAACACCATATATTTT. Its translation is CASSPTGDTGNTIYF. V and J are TRBV18 and TRBJ1-3; 7 bases line up with TRBD1. V gave up 2 bases and J gave up 4 bases; unmatched junction bases: 5. Per the germline V gene, CDR1 is KGHSH and CDR2 is LQKENI. The CDR3 loop spans 15 amino acids.

This sequence joins TRBV28 and TRBJ2-3; D remains unclear. The ends were cut back, 1 base at V and 2 bases at J, with 7 bases in the middle. This CDR3 spans 14 amino acids. Germline V gene sequence: CDR1 MDHEN, CDR2 SYDVKM. The CDR3 sequence: CASSLLSNTDTQYF. DNA of the CDR3: TGTGCCAGCAGTTTATTGTCTAACACAGATACGCAGTATTTT. The full variable domain, its missing parts supplied by reference TRBV28 and TRBJ2-3, is DVKVTQSSRYLVKRTGEKVFLECVQDMDHENMFWYRQDPGLGLRLIYFSYDVKMKEKGDIPEGYSVSREKKERFSLILESASTNQTSMYLCASSLLSNTDTQYFGPGTRLTVL.

This clone was recorded only once. The chain links TRBV5-1 to TRBJ2-1; 9 positions match TRBD2. Germline CDR1 reads SGHRS; CDR2 reads YFSETQ. The CDR3 runs to 15 residues. After removal of 4 bases from V and 5 bases from J, the junction contained 7 bases not matched to a gene. This CDR3 reads CASSNSGSWNNEQFF. The CDR3 DNA follows: TGCGCCAGCAGCAATAGCGGGAGCTGGAACAATGAGCAGTTCTTC.

The DNA for the CDR3 is TGTGCCAGCAGTGAATATGGGGGGGGACGCTATGGCTACACCTTC. Encoded protein: CASSEYGGGRYGYTF. The rearrangement joins TRBV25-1 to TRBJ1-2; tentative D call: TRBD1 (5 bases). V was cut by 0 bases and J by 4 bases, with 12 bases left in between. The CDR3 contains 15 residues. Germline CDR1 MGHDK, CDR2 SYGVNS.

The chain has TRBV14 and TRBJ2-7, with D perhaps TRBD2 (5 bases). Germline V lookup: CDR1 SGHDN, CDR2 FVKESK. V lost 6 bases, J lost 1 base, and 10 bases lay in between. CDR3 length equals 13 residues. The CDR3 protein is CASRRDGSYEQYF. The CDR3 coding sequence is TGTGCCAGCAGGAGGGATGGATCCTACGAGCAGTACTTC.

The genes are TRBV2 and TRBJ1-5; D unresolved. Trimming removed 3 bases at V and 0 bases at J, with 9 bases between. The CDR3 is 15 amino acids. Looked up from germline, CDR1 is SNHLY and CDR2 is FYNNEI. CDR3 DNA: TGTGCCAGCAGTGATTGGGCAGATAGCAATCAGCCCCAGCATTTT. Amino acid sequence: CASSDWADSNQPQHF.

The chain links TRBV4-3 to TRBJ1-1; 9 bases match TRBD1. The length of the CDR3 is 15 residues. Looked up from germline, CDR1 is LGHNA and CDR2 is YSLEER. The ends lost 4 bases at V and 3 bases at J; junction bases unmatched: 6. The CDR3 DNA is TGCGCCAGCAGCCCCCTGGGACAGGGAGACACTGAAGCTTTCTTT. Protein sequence: CASSPLGQGDTEAFF.

This rearrangement joins TRBV4-2 to TRBJ2-6; no definite D call. The CDR3 is 15 amino acids. Trimming removed 7 bases from V and 4 bases from J, with 14 bases in between. CDR1 and CDR2 (germline): LGHNA, YNFKEQ. The CDR3 here is CASKESQVGANVLTF. DNA for the CDR3: TGTGCCAGCAAAGAGAGCCAGGTGGGGGCCAACGTCCTGACTTTC.

V usage is TRBV4-1 and J usage is TRBJ1-1; D remains ambiguous. V shed 0 bases and J shed 1 base, with 9 bases lying between them. Germline CDR1 and CDR2: MGHRA and YSYEKL. CDR3 length: 15 amino acids. CDR3 in amino acids: CASSQEQAGNTEAFF. In DNA form, the CDR3 reads TGCGCCAGCAGCCAAGAACAAGCAGGGAACACTGAAGCTTTCTTT.

There are a few counts of this clone. The sample has other DNA sequences that encode this CDR3 too. The chain recombines TRBV7-9 with TRBJ1-6; D is possibly TRBD1 (6 bases). The germline V and J ends were trimmed by 1 base and 9 bases, with 10 bases remaining between them. The length of the CDR3 is 14 residues. The germline V gene encodes CDR1 SEHNR and CDR2 FQNEAQ (reference sequence). The CDR3: CASSLDQGSSPLHF. The DNA for the CDR3 is TGTGCCAGCAGCTTAGACCAGGGGAGTTCACCCCTCCACTTT.

The rearrangement uses TRBV5-1 and TRBJ2-6; D call uncertain. V was cut by 0 bases and J by 0 bases, with 10 bases left in between. The CDR3 length is 17 residues. Per germline, CDR1 SGHRS and CDR2 YFSETQ. The CDR3 DNA is TGCGCCAGCAGCTTGGCCGTAGCAGCCTCTGGGGCCAACGTCCTGACTTTC. This encodes CASSLAVAASGANVLTF.